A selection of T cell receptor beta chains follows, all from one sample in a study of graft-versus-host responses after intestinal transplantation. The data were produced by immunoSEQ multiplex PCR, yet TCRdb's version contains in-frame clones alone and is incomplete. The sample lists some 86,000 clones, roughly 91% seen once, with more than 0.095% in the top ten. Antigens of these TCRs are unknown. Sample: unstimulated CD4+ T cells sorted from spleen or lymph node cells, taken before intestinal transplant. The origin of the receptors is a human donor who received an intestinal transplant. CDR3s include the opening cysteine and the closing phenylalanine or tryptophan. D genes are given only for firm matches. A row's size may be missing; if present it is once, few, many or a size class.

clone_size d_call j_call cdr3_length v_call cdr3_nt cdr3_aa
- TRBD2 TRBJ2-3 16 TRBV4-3 TGCGCCAGCAGCATACTAGCGGGGGGGAGCGCAGATACGCAGTATTTT CASSILAGGSADTQYF
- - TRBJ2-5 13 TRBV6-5 TGTGCCAGCGGGAGGACGGCGCAAGAGACCCAGTACTTC CASGRTAQETQYF
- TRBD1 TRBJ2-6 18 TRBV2 TGTGCCAGCAGCGAGGACAGGGCCCTACGCTCTGGGGCCAACGTCCTGACTTTC CASSEDRALRSGANVLTF
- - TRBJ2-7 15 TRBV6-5 TGTGCCAGCAGTTACGGGCCGATACCCTTCTACGAGCAGTACTTC CASSYGPIPFYEQYF
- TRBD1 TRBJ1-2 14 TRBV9 TGTGCCAGCAGCGTGGACAGTTGGGACAGCGGCTACACCTTC CASSVDSWDSGYTF
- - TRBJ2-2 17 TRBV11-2 TGTGCCAGCAGCTTAGTCCGTTCCTTCAGTGGCACCGGGGAGCTGTTTTTT CASSLVRSFSGTGELFF
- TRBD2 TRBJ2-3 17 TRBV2 TGTGCCAGCAGGAATAGTGTAGCGGGGGGGCCCGGAGATACGCAGTATTTT CASRNSVAGGPGDTQYF
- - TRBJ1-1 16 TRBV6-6 TGTGCCAGCAGTTACTCCCTTGGATCAGGGAACACTGAAGCTTTCTTT CASSYSLGSGNTEAFF
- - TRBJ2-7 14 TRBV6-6 TGTGCCAGCAGTTACTCCCAGGGCCCCTACGAGCAGTACTTC CASSYSQGPYEQYF
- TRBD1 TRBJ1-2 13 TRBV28 TGTGCCAGCAAAGCACAGGGGGAAAATGGCTACACCTTC CASKAQGENGYTF
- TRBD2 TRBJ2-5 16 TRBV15 TGTGCCACCAGCAGAGAGTTGCGGGGGGGCCGGGAGACCCAGTACTTC CATSRELRGGRETQYF
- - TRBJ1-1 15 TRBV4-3 TGCGCCAGCAGCCAAGTAAGGGGATTGAACACTGAAGCTTTCTTT CASSQVRGLNTEAFF
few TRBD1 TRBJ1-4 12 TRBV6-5 TGTGCCAGCAGGACAGGGGGCGAAAAACTGTTTTTT CASRTGGEKLFF
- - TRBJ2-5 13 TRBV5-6 TGTGCCAGCGGAGGGGATAGACAAGAGACCCAGTACTTC CASGGDRQETQYF
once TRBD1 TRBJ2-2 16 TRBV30 TGTGCCTGGAGGAACCGGGACAGGAGTCCTGGCGGCGAGCTGTTTTTT CAWRNRDRSPGGELFF
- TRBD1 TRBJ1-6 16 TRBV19 TGTGCCAGTAGCACGACAGGGACCTCCTATAATTCACCCCTCCACTTT CASSTTGTSYNSPLHF
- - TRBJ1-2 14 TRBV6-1 TGTGCCAGCAGTGCGGACACCTGGAACTATGGCTACACCTTC CASSADTWNYGYTF
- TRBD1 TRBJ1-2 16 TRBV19 TGTGCCAGTAGCACAAGATTCCTGACAGGGAACTATGGCTACACCTTC CASSTRFLTGNYGYTF
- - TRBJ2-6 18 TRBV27 TGTGCCAGCAGTTCCTTGCACATGAGGCCGCCTGGGGCCAACGTCCTGACTTTC CASSSLHMRPPGANVLTF
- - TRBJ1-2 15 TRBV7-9 TGTGCCAGCAGCTTAGCGGCTGAGGCTAACTATGGCTACACCTTC CASSLAAEANYGYTF
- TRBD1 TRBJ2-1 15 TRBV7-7 TGTGCCAGCAGCATAGGGACAGGGGGCCTCAATGAGCAGTTCTTC CASSIGTGGLNEQFF
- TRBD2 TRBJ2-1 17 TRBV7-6 TGTGCCAGCAGCTTAAGGGGGACTAGCGGGGGGTACAATGAGCAGTTCTTC CASSLRGTSGGYNEQFF
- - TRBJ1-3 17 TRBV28 TGTGCCAGCATCCAGCTCGGGGGGCCCGTCTCTGGAAACACCATATATTTT CASIQLGGPVSGNTIYF
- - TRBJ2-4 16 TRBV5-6 TGTGCCAGCAGCTTGTCGGCAGAGCGGTCGTTAAACATTCAGTACTTC CASSLSAERSLNIQYF
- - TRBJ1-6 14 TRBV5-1 TGCGCCAGCAGCTTGGACGGCTATAATTCACCCCTCCACTTT CASSLDGYNSPLHF
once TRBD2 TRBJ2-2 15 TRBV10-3 TGTGCCATCGGGGGACTAGCGGGGGTCACCGGGGAGCTGTTTTTT CAIGGLAGVTGELFF
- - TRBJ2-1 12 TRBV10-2 TGCGCCAGCAAGGGGACAAACAATGAGCAGTTCTTC CASKGTNNEQFF
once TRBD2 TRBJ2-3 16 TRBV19 TGTGCCAGTAGCGTAATTAGCGGGGTCCGCACAGATACGCAGTATTTT CASSVISGVRTDTQYF
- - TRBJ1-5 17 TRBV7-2 TGTGCCAGCAGCTTAATCTCTATGGCGGTGTCAGATCAGCCCCAGCATTTT CASSLISMAVSDQPQHF